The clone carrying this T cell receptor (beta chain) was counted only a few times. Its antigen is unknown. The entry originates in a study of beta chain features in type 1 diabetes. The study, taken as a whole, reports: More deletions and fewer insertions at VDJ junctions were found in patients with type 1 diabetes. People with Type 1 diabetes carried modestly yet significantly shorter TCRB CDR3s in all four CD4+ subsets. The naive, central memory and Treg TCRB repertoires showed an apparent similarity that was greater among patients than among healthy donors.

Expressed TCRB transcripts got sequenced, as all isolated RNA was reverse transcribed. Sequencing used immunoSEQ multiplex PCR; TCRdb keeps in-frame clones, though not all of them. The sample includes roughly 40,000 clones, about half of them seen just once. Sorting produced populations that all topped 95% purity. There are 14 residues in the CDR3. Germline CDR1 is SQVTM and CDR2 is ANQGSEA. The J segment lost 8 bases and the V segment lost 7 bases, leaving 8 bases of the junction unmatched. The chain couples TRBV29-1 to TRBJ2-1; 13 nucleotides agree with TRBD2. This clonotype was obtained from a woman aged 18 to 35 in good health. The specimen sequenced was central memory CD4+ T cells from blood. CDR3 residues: CSGELAGGVYEQFF. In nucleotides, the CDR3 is TGCAGCGGAGAACTAGCGGGAGGGGTCTATGAGCAGTTCTTC.